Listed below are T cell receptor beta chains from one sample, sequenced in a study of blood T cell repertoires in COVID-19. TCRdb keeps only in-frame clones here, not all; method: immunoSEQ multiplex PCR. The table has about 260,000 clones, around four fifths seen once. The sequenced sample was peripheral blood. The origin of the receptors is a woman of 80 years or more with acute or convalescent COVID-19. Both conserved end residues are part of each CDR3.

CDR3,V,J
CASSSVNSNQPQHF,TRBV7-2,TRBJ1-5
CATTAGSTDTQYF,TRBV24-1,TRBJ2-3
CASSHLGTSGKYPTDTQYF,TRBV7-2,TRBJ2-3
CASSLRQGQPQHF,TRBV6-6,TRBJ1-5
CASSLAGQGGLDYGYTF,TRBV11-2,TRBJ1-2
CASRRDRVDEQYF,TRBV6-5,TRBJ2-7
CASSLATGQAGIAFF,TRBV7-8,TRBJ1-1
CASSLNRGLPNQPQHF,TRBV5-6,TRBJ1-5
CASSPGTGNGLNTEAFF,TRBV4-2,TRBJ1-1
CASSFVGVGGYTF,TRBV7-9,TRBJ1-2
CASSMRGGETQYF,TRBV19,TRBJ2-5
CSAIGNYGYTF,TRBV20-1,TRBJ1-2
CSVSPSGTDTQYF,TRBV29-1,TRBJ2-3
CASSQEFSGLGLEETQYF,TRBV4-3,TRBJ2-5
CASSTKPPPSPAATNEKLFF,TRBV7-8,TRBJ1-4
CASTTAGTKNTGELFF,TRBV7-2,TRBJ2-2
CATSRVRQISTYEQYF,TRBV15,TRBJ2-7
CSASAQRNQPQHF,TRBV20-1,TRBJ1-5
CASRTSGRNEQYF,TRBV2,TRBJ2-7
CASSSYNSPLHF,TRBV19,TRBJ1-6
CASRRGDTEAFF,TRBV19,TRBJ1-1
CASSKGASGPSYEQYF,TRBV7-2,TRBJ2-7
CASSQDRVEKLFF,TRBV4-2,TRBJ1-4
CASSPTAGATDAMNTEAFF,TRBV3-1/TRBV3-2,TRBJ1-1
CASSHLGTGEYGYTF,TRBV6-6,TRBJ1-2
CASSQDWTGVNGNTIYF,TRBV4-2,TRBJ1-3
CASSSQTLAGGISYEQYF,TRBV7-2,TRBJ2-7
CASRPGGSYNEQFF,TRBV7-9,TRBJ2-1
CASSYGVSGNTGELFF,TRBV6-6,TRBJ2-2
CASSLEGRGNYGYTF,TRBV7-8,TRBJ1-2
CASSLDRGDYGYTF,TRBV27,TRBJ1-2
CASTPRVDSPSQYF,TRBV28,TRBJ2-5
CASSEQANQPQHF,TRBV6-4,TRBJ1-5
CASSLRTARYTQYF,TRBV7-2,TRBJ2-3
CASSLSATGNYGYTF,TRBV28,TRBJ1-2
CASSYQANYGYTF,TRBV6-5,TRBJ1-2
CASSLYPTGFSYNEQFF,TRBV27,TRBJ2-1
CASSLWDRGNTEAFF,TRBV11-2,TRBJ1-1
CASSKTGGSYNEQFF,TRBV5-1,TRBJ2-1